This TCR beta chain was obtained from a study of CD8+CD57+ T cells in acquired aplastic anemia. About the research overall: Sorted CD4+ and CD8+ cells yielded around 3.2 ug of DNA on average.

Genomic DNA was employed as the template in profiling TCR beta VDJ and CDR3. One entry per CDR3 protein results from TCRdb running MiXCR on the reads. The data show around 430,000 distinct CDR3 sequences, around 30% seen once. This clonotype was picked up a small number of times. By flow cytometry, patients selected for sequencing had shown an expansion of CD8+CD57+ cells. Untreated patients provided the blood samples, with no therapy given before sampling. Between the trimmed V and J ends, which lost 1 base and 1 base, there was a span of 5 bases. Germline V gene lookup returns CDR1 MGHDK and CDR2 SYGVNS. The CDR3 runs 15 residues.

Sequenced: sorted CD4+, CD8+, or CD8+CD57+ T cells (not recorded which) from PBMCs. The clonotype was recovered from a human donor with aplastic anemia. The chain joins TRBV25-1 to TRBJ1-6; D remains ambiguous. The CDR3 sequence: CASSESRSYNSPLHF. DNA of the CDR3: TGTGCCAGCAGTGAATCAAGGTCCTATAATTCACCCCTCCACTTT.